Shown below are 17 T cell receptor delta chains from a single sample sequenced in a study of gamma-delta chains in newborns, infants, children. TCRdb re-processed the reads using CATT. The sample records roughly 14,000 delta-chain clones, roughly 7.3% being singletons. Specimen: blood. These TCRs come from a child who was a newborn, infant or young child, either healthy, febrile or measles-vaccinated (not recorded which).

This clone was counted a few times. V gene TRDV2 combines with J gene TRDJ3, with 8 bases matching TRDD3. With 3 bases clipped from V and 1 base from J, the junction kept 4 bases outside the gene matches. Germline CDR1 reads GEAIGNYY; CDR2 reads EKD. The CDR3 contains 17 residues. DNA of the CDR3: TGTGCCTGTGACTACTGGGGGGAATCCTGGGACACCCGACAGATGTTTTTC. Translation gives CACDYWGESWDTRQMFF.

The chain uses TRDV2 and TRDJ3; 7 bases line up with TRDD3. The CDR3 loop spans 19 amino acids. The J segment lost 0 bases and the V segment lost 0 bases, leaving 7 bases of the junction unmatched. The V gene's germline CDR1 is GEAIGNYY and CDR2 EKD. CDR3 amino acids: CACDTLGVLGSWDTRQMFF. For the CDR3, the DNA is TGTGCCTGTGACACCCTGGGGGTGTTGGGCTCCTGGGACACCCGACAGATGTTTTTC.

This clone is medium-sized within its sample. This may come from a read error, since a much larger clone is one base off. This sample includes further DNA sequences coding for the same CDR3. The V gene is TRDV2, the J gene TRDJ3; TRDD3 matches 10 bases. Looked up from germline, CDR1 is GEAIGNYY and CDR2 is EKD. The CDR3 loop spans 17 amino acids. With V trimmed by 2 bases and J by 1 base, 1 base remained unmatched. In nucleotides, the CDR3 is TGTGCCTGTGACATACTGGGGGATTCCTGGGACACCCGACAGATGTTTTTC. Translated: CACDILGDSWDTRQMFF.

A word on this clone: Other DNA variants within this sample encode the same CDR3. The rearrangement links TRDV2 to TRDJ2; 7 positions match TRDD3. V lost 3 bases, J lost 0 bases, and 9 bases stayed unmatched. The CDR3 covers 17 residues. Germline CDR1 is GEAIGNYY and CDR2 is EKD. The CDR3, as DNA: TGTGCCTGTGACCCACTGGGGATAAGGGCTTTGACAGCACAACTCTTCTTT. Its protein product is CACDPLGIRALTAQLFF.

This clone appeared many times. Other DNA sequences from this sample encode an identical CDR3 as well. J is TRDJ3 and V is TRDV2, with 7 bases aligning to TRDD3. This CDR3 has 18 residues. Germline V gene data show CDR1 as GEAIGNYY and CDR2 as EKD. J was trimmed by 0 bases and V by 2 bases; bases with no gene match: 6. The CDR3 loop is CACDILGFRSWDTRQMFF. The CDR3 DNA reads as TGTGCCTGTGACATACTGGGGTTCCGCTCCTGGGACACCCGACAGATGTTTTTC.

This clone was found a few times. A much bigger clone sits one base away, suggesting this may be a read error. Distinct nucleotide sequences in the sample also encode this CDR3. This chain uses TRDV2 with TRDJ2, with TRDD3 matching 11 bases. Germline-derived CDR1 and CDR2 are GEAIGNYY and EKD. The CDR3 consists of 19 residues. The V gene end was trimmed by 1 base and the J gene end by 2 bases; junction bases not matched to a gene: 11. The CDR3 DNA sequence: TGTGCCTGTGACACGATTGGGGGATACGTTGAAGCCTTGACAGCACAACTCTTCTTT. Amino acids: CACDTIGGYVEALTAQLFF.

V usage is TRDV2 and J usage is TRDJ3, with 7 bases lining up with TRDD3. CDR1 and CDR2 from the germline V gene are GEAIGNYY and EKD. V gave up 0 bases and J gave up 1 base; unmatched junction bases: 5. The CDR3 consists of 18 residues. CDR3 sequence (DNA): TGTGCCTGTGACACCGTACTGGGGAAGTCCTGGGACACCCGACAGATGTTTTTC. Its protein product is CACDTVLGKSWDTRQMFF.

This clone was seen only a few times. In nucleotides, the CDR3 is TGTGCCTGTGACCCAGTACTGGGGGATGCCTCCTGGGACACCCGACAGATGTTTTTC. As protein: CACDPVLGDASWDTRQMFF. V is TRDV2 and J is TRDJ3; 10 nucleotides align to TRDD3. Germline V gene sequence: CDR1 GEAIGNYY, CDR2 EKD. This CDR3 is built from 19 residues. V lost 3 bases, J lost 0 bases, and 7 bases stayed unmatched.

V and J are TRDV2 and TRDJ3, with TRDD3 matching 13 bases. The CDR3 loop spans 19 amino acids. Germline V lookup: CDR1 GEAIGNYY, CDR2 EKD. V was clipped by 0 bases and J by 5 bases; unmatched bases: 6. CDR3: CACDTVLGDTLRDTRQMFF. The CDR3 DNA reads TGTGCCTGTGACACCGTACTGGGGGATACGCTCAGGGACACCCGACAGATGTTTTTC.

The CDR3, as DNA: TGTGCCTGTGACTTAACACTGGGGATACGTGGCTCCTGGGACACCCGACAGATGTTTTTC. Translation: CACDLTLGIRGSWDTRQMFF. The V and J genes are TRDV2 and TRDJ3, with 9 positions matching TRDD3. Germline assignment: CDR1 GEAIGNYY and CDR2 EKD. After removal of 3 bases from V and 0 bases from J, the junction contained 11 bases not matched to a gene. The CDR3 runs to 20 residues.

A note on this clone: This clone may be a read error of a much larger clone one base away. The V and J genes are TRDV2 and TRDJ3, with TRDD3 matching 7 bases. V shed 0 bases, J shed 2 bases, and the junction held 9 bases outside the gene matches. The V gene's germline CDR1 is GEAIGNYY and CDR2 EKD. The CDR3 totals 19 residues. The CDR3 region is CACDTVLGKSPWDTRQMFF. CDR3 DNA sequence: TGTGCCTGTGACACCGTACTGGGGAAGAGCCCCTGGGACACCCGACAGATGTTTTTC.

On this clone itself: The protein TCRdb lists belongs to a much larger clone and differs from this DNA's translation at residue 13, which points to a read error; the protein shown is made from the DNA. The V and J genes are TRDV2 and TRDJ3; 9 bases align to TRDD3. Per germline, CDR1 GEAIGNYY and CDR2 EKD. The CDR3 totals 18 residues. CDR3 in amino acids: CACDTAGIRDWDARQMFF. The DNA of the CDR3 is TGTGCCTGTGACACCGCGGGGATACGGGACTGGGACGCCCGACAGATGTTTTTC.

The CDR3 region is CACDTVLGDSLTWDTRQMFF. The CDR3 bases are TGTGCCTGTGACACCGTACTGGGGGATTCACTTACCTGGGACACCCGACAGATGTTTTTC. The rearrangement joins TRDV2 to TRDJ3, with 10 bases fitting TRDD3. This CDR3 is built from 20 residues. V was clipped by 0 bases and J by 2 bases; unmatched bases: 9. Germline V CDR1 and CDR2: GEAIGNYY, EKD.

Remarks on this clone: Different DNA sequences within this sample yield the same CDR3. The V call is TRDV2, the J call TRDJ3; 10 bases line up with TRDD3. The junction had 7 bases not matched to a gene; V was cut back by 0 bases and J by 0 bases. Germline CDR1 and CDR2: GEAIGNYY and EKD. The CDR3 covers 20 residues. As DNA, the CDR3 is TGTGCCTGTGACACCGTGGGGGATACCAGTAGCTCCTGGGACACCCGACAGATGTTTTTC. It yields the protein CACDTVGDTSSSWDTRQMFF.

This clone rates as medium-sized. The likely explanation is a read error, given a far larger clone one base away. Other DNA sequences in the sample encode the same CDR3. Here the CDR3 reads CACDTILGDTWDTRQMFF. CDR3 nucleotides: TGTGCCTGTGACACCATACTGGGGGATACCTGGGACACCCGACAGATGTTTTTC. The V gene is TRDV2, the J gene TRDJ3; 11 positions match TRDD3. The J segment lost 2 bases and the V segment lost 0 bases, leaving 2 bases of the junction unmatched. The V gene's germline CDR1 is GEAIGNYY and CDR2 EKD. This CDR3 is 18 amino acids long.

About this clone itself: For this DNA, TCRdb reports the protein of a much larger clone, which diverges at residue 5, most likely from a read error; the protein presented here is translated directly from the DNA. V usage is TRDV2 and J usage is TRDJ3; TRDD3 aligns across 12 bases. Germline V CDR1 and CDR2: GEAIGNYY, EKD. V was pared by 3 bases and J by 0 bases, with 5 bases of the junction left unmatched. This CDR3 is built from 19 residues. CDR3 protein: CACDAWGIRSSWDTRQMFF. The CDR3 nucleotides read TGTGCCTGTGACGCCTGGGGGATACGGAGCTCCTGGGACACCCGACAGATGTTTTTC.

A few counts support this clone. CDR3 sequence (DNA): TGTGCCTGTGACGGGATACGCTGGGACACCCGACAGATGTTTTTC. This codes for CACDGIRWDTRQMFF. This rearrangement joins TRDV2 to TRDJ3, with TRDD3 matching 8 bases. With 3 bases clipped from V and 3 bases from J, the junction kept 0 bases outside the gene matches. CDR1 and CDR2 (germline): GEAIGNYY, EKD. This CDR3 is built from 15 residues.